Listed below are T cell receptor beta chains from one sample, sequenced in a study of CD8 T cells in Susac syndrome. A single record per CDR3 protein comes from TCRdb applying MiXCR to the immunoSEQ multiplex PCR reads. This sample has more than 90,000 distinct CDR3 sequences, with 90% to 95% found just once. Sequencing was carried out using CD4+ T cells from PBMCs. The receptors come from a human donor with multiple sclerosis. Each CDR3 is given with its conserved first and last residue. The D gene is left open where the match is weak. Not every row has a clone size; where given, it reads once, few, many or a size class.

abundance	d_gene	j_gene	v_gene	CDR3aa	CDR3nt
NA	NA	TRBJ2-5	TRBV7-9	CASSWGRAGETQYF	TGTGCCAGCAGCTGGGGGCGCGCTGGGGAGACCCAGTACTTC
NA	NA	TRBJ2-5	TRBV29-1	CSVATGTQETQYF	TGCAGCGTTGCAACCGGGACACAAGAGACCCAGTACTTC
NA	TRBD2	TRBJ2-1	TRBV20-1	CSAPLAGGGEQFF	TGCAGTGCCCCCCTAGCGGGGGGGGGTGAGCAGTTCTTC
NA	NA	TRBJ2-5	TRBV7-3	CASSITGSQETQYF	TGTGCCAGCAGCATAACAGGGTCCCAAGAGACCCAGTACTTC
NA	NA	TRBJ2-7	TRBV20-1	CSASSIAENFYEQYF	TGCAGTGCTAGCTCGATAGCGGAGAACTTCTACGAGCAGTACTTC
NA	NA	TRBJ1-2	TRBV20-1	CSARDEAPSNYGYTF	TGCAGTGCTAGAGATGAAGCCCCCTCCAACTATGGCTACACCTTC
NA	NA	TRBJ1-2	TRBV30	CAWSALRGGSYGYTF	TGTGCCTGGAGTGCCCTAAGGGGGGGCAGCTATGGCTACACCTTC
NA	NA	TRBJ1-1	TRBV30	CAFQGNTEAFF	TGTGCCTTTCAGGGGAACACTGAAGCTTTCTTT
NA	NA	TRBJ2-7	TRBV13	CASSQHVDSYEQYF	TGTGCCAGCAGCCAGCACGTGGACTCCTACGAGCAGTACTTC
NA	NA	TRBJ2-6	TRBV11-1	CASTSAGSGANVLTF	TGTGCCAGCACCTCCGCCGGCTCTGGGGCCAACGTCCTGACTTTC
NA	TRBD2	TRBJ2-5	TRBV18	CASSTGTSGGGETQYF	TGTGCCAGCTCGACCGGGACTAGCGGGGGTGGAGAGACCCAGTACTTC
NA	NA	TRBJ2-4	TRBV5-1	CASTLDGMGAKNIQYF	TGCGCCAGCACTTTGGACGGCATGGGGGCCAAAAACATTCAGTACTTC
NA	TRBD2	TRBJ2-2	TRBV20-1	CSARSGANTGELFF	TGCAGTGCTAGAAGCGGGGCGAACACCGGGGAGCTGTTTTTT
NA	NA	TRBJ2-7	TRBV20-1	CSAKSGLLSYEQYF	TGCAGTGCCAAGTCGGGACTCCTCTCCTACGAGCAGTACTTC
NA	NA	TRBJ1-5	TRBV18	CASSPPEGNQPQHF	TGTGCCAGCTCACCACCGGAAGGGAATCAGCCCCAGCATTTT
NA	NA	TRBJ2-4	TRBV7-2	CASSSVGHHKNIQYF	TGTGCCAGCAGCTCCGTGGGACACCACAAAAACATTCAGTACTTC
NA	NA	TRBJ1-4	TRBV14	CASSQMGRVNEKLFF	TGTGCCAGCAGCCAGATGGGCAGGGTGAATGAAAAACTGTTTTTT
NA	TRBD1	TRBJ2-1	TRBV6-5	CASSVQGNNEQFF	TGTGCCAGCAGTGTACAGGGGAACAATGAGCAGTTCTTC
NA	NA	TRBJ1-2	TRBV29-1	CSAGGASTNYGYTF	TGCAGCGCTGGAGGGGCAAGTACTAACTATGGCTACACCTTC
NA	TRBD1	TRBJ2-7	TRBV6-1	CAVDRGHEQYF	TGTGCCGTCGACAGGGGGCACGAGCAGTACTTC
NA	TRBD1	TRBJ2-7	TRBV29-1	CSAGDRKFYEQYF	TGCAGCGCAGGGGACAGGAAGTTCTACGAGCAGTACTTC
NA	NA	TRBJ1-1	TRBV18	CASSPWDEGYTEAFF	TGTGCCAGCTCACCCTGGGACGAGGGGTACACTGAAGCTTTCTTT
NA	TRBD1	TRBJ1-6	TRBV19	CASSTTGETSPLHF	TGTGCCAGTAGTACTACAGGGGAGACTTCACCCCTCCACTTT
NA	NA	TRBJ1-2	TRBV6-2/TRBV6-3	CASSWTANYGYTF	TGTGCCAGCAGTTGGACAGCTAACTATGGCTACACCTTC
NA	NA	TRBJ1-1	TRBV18	CASSPQVNTEAFF	TGTGCCAGCTCACCACAGGTGAACACTGAAGCTTTCTTT
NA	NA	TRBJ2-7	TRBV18	CASSPELAIHEQYF	TGTGCCAGCTCACCGGAACTAGCTATACACGAGCAGTACTTC
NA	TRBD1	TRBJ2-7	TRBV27	CASSFRLKGAGYEQYF	TGTGCCAGCAGTTTCCGGCTAAAGGGGGCAGGGTACGAGCAGTACTTC
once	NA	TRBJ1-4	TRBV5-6	CASSLVRTANEKLFF	TGTGCCAGCAGCTTGGTACGGACAGCTAATGAAAAACTGTTTTTT
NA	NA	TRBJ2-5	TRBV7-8	CASSWTEREETQYF	TGTGCCAGCAGTTGGACGGAAAGGGAAGAGACCCAGTACTTC
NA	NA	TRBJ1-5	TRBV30	CAWSLSSSGGLALHF	TGTGCCTGGAGTCTCTCTTCCTCCGGTGGGCTGGCTTTACATTTT
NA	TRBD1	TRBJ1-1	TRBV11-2	CASSTNRGFPEAFF	TGTGCCAGCAGTACTAACAGGGGTTTTCCTGAAGCTTTCTTT
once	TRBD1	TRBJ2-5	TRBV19	CASRDRGTGTQYF	TGTGCCAGCAGGGACAGGGGCACTGGGACCCAGTACTTC
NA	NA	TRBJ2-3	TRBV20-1	CSAKTVISSTDTQYF	TGCAGTGCCAAAACAGTCATATCTAGCACAGATACGCAGTATTTT
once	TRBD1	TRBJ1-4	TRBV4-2	CASSQTGTDEKLFF	TGTGCCAGCAGCCAGACAGGGACGGATGAAAAACTGTTTTTT
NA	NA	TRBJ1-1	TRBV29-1	CSVERFAGGTEAFF	TGCAGCGTTGAAAGGTTCGCGGGGGGAACTGAAGCTTTCTTT
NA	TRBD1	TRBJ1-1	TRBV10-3	CAIRTGEGTEAFF	TGTGCCATCAGGACAGGGGAAGGGACTGAAGCTTTCTTT
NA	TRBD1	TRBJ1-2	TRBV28	CASRYSGTGGGYTF	TGTGCCAGCAGATACTCGGGGACAGGGGGAGGCTACACCTTC
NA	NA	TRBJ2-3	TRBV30	CAWSHHGGSTDTQYF	TGTGCCTGGAGCCACCATGGGGGTAGCACAGATACGCAGTATTTT
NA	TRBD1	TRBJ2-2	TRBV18	CASSPQTGGNTGELFF	TGTGCCAGCTCACCACAGACAGGGGGTAACACCGGGGAGCTGTTTTTT
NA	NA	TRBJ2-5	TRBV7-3	CASSLTSGGGVETQYF	TGTGCCAGCAGCTTAACGTCGGGTGGTGGGGTAGAGACCCAGTACTTC
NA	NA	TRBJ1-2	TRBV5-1	CASSPSGSPVDGYTF	TGCGCCAGCAGCCCGTCGGGCTCCCCTGTGGATGGCTACACCTTC
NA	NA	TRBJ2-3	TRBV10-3	CAERAEGTGTDTQYF	TGTGCGGAGAGGGCGGAGGGGACAGGCACAGATACGCAGTATTTT
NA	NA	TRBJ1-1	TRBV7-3	CASSLTGGGNTEAFF	TGTGCCAGCAGCTTAACTGGGGGAGGGAACACTGAAGCTTTCTTT
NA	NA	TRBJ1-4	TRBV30	CAWSFDSGGALFF	TGTGCCTGGAGTTTTGACTCTGGAGGCGCACTGTTTTTT
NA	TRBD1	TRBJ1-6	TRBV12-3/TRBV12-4	CASSPRGQGNSPLHF	TGTGCCAGCTCCCCTCGGGGACAGGGGAATTCACCCCTCCACTTT
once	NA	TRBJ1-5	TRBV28	CASSPFLSQPQHF	TGTGCCAGCAGTCCCTTTTTGAGTCAGCCCCAGCATTTT
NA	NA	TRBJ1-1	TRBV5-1	CASSLAVDARVAEAFF	TGCGCCAGCAGCTTGGCTGTCGACGCCCGGGTCGCTGAAGCTTTCTTT
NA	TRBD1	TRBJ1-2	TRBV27	CASSFWDRVGYTF	TGTGCCAGCAGTTTTTGGGACAGGGTAGGCTACACCTTC
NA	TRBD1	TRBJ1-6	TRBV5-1	CASSWGPGGDNSPLHF	TGCGCCAGCAGCTGGGGCCCAGGGGGCGATAATTCACCCCTCCACTTT
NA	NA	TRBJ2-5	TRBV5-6	CASSFRDTRYF	TGTGCCAGCAGCTTCCGGGACACTCGGTACTTC
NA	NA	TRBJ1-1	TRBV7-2	CASSLRVANTEAFF	TGTGCCAGCAGCTTAAGGGTGGCGAACACTGAAGCTTTCTTT
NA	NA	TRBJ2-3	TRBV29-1	CSVLYPVGTDTQYF	TGCAGCGTTCTTTACCCCGTCGGGACAGATACGCAGTATTTT
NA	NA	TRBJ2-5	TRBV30	CAWSWAAGTETQYF	TGTGCCTGGAGTTGGGCGGCAGGGACGGAGACCCAGTACTTC
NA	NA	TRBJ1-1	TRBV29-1	CSVASEGPGTEAFF	TGCAGCGTTGCGTCTGAGGGCCCCGGCACTGAAGCTTTCTTT
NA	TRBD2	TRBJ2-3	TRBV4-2	CASSQDIGGARDTQYF	TGTGCCAGCAGCCAAGATATCGGGGGGGCCAGGGATACGCAGTATTTT
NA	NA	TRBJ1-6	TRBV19	CASSIGSHSTSPLHF	TGTGCCAGTAGTATCGGGTCCCACAGTACTTCACCCCTCCACTTT
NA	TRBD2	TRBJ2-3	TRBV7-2	CASSSSGLAMTDTQYF	TGTGCCAGCAGCTCGTCGGGACTAGCGATGACAGATACGCAGTATTTT